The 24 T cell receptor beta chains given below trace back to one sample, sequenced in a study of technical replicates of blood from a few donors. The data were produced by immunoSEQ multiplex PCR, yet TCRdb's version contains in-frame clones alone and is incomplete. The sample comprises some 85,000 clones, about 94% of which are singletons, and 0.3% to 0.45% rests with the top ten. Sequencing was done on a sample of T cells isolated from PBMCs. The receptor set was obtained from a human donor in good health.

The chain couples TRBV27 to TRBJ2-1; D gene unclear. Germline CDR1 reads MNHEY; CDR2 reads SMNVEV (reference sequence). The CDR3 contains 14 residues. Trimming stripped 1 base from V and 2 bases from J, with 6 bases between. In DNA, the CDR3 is TGTGCCAGCAGTTTATTTGCTACCTACAATGAGCAGTTCTTC. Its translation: CASSLFATYNEQFF.

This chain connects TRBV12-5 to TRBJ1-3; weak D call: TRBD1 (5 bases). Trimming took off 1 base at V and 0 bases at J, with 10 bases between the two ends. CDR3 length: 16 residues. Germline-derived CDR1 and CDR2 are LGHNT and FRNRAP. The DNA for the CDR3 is TGTGCTAGTGGTTTGGGAGACAGTGTCTCTGGAAACACCATATATTTT. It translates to CASGLGDSVSGNTIYF. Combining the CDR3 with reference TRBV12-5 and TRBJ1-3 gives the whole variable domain DARVTQTPRHKVTEMGQEVTMRCQPILGHNTVFWYRQTMMQGLELLAYFRNRAPLDDSGMPKDRFSAEMPDATLATLKIQPSEPRDSAVYFCASGLGDSVSGNTIYFGEGSWLTVV.

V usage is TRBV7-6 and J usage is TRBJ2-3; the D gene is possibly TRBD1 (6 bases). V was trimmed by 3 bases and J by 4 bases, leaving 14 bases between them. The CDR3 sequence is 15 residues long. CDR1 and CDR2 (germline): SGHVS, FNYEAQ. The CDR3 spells CASSFGGPRADTQYF. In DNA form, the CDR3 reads TGTGCCAGCAGCTTTGGGGGCCCCCGCGCAGATACGCAGTATTTT.

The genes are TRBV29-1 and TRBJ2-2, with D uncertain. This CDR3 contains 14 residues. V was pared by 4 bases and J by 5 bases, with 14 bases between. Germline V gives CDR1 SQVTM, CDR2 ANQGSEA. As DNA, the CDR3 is TGCAGCGTTGTCGGCCCCCACGGGACCGGGGAGCTGTTTTTT. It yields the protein CSVVGPHGTGELFF.

CDR3 sequence reads: CASSISFSGANVLTF. The CDR3 DNA follows: TGTGCCAGTAGTATATCATTCTCTGGGGCCAACGTCCTGACTTTC. The gene calls are TRBV19 and TRBJ2-6; no reliable D call. V was pared by 2 bases and J by 0 bases, with 5 bases between. This CDR3 is 15 amino acids long. Germline loops: CDR1 LNHDA, CDR2 SQIVND (reference sequence).

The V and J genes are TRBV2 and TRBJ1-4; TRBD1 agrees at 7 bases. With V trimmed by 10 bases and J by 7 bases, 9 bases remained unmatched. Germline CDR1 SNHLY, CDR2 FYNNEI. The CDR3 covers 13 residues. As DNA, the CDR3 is TGTGCCACCAACGGGGCAGGGGGTGAAAAACTGTTTTTT. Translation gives CATNGAGGEKLFF.

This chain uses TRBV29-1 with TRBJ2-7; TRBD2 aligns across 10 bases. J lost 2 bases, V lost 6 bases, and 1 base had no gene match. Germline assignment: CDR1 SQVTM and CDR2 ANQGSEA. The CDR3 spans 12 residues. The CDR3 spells CSVLAGAYEQYF. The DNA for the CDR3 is TGCAGCGTCCTAGCGGGAGCCTACGAGCAGTACTTC.

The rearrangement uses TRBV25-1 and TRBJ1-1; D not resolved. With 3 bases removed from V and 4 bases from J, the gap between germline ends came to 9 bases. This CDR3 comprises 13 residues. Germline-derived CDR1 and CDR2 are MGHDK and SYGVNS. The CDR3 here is CASSDDLRTEAFF. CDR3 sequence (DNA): TGTGCCAGCAGTGACGACTTGCGCACTGAAGCTTTCTTT.

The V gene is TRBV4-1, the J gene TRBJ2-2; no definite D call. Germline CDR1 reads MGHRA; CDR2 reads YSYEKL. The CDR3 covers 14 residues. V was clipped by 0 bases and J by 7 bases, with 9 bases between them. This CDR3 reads CASSQEYYIGELFF. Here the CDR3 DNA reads TGCGCCAGCAGCCAAGAATATTACATCGGGGAGCTGTTTTTT.

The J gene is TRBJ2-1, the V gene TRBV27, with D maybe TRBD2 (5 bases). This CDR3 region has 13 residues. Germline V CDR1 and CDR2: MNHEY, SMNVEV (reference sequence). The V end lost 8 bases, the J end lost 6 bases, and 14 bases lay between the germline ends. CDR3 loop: CASQVLGLNEQFF. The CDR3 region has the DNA TGTGCCAGCCAAGTCTTAGGACTCAATGAGCAGTTCTTC.

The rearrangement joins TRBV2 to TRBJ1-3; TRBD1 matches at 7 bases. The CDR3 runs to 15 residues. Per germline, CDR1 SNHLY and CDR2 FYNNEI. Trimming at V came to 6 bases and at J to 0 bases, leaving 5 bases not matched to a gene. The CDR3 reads CASSGQAISGNTIYF. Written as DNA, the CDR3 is TGTGCCAGCAGCGGACAGGCGATCTCTGGAAACACCATATATTTT.

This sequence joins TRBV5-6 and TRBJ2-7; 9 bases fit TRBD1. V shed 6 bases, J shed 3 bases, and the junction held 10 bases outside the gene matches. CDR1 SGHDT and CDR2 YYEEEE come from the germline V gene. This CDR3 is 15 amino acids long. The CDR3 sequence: CASNVPGQGIYEQYF. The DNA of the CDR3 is TGTGCCAGCAACGTTCCGGGACAGGGAATCTACGAGCAGTACTTC. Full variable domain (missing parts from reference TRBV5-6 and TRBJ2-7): DAGVTQSPTHLIKTRGQQVTLRCSPKSGHDTVSWYQQALGQGPQFIFQYYEEEERQRGNFPDRFSGHQFPNYSSELNVNALLLGDSALYLCASNVPGQGIYEQYFGPGTRLTVT.

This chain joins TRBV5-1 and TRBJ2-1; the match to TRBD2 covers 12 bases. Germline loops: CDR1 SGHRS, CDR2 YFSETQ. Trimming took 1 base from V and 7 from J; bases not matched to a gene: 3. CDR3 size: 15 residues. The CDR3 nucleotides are TGCGCCAGCAGCTTGCCTAGCGGGAGGGATAATGAGCAGTTCTTC. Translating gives CASSLPSGRDNEQFF.

CDR3 loop: CASSYGGPGEQYF. CDR3 sequence (DNA): TGTGCCAGCAGCTACGGAGGGCCGGGCGAGCAGTACTTC. The rearrangement uses TRBV6-5 and TRBJ2-7, with a weak D call TRBD2 (6 bases). Trimming shortened V by 6 bases and J by 6 bases, and 15 bases separated the two germline ends. The CDR3 loop spans 13 amino acids. Germline values: CDR1 MNHEY, CDR2 SVGAGI.

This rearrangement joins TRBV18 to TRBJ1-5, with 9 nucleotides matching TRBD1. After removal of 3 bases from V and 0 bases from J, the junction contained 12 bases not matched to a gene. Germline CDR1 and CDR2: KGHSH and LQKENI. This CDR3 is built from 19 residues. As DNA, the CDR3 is TGTGCCAGCTCACCGTATGGGACAGGGACCACCTATAGCAATCAGCCCCAGCATTTT. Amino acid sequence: CASSPYGTGTTYSNQPQHF. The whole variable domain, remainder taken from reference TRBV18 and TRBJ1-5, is NAGVMQNPRHLVRRRGQEARLRCSPMKGHSHVYWYRQLPEEGLKFMVYLQKENIIDESGMPKERFSAEFPKEGPSILRIQQVVRGDSAAYFCASSPYGTGTTYSNQPQHFGDGTRLSIL.

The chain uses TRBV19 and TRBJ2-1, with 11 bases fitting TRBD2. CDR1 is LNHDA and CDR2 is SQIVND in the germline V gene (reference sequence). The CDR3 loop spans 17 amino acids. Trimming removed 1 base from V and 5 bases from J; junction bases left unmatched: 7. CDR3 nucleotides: TGTGCCAGTAGTATAGCCTCAAGGGGACTAGCGGACAATGAGCAGTTCTTC. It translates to CASSIASRGLADNEQFF.

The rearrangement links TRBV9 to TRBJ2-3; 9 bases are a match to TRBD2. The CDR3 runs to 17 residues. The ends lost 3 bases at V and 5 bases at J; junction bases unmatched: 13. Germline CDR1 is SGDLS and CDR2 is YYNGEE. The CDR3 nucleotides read TGTGCCAGCAGCGCCCCGGGTGCTAGCGGGATTGGAGATACGCAGTATTTT. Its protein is CASSAPGASGIGDTQYF.

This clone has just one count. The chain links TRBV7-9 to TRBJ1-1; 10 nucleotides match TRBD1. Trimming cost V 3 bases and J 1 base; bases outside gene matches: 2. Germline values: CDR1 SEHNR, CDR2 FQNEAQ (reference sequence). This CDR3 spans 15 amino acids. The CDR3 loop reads CASSFWTGGNTEAFF. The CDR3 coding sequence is TGTGCCAGCAGCTTTTGGACAGGGGGGAACACTGAAGCTTTCTTT.

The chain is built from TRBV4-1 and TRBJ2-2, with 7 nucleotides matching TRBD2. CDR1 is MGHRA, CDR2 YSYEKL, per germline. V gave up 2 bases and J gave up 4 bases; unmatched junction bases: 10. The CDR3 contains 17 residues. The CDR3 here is CASSQYPRGRGTGELFF. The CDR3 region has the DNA TGCGCCAGCAGCCAATATCCTAGAGGGAGGGGCACCGGGGAGCTGTTTTTT.

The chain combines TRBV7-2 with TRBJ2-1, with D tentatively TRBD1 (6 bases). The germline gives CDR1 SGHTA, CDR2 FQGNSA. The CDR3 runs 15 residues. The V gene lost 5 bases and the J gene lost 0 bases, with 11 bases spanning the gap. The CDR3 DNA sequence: TGTGCCAGCAGCCCAGAACAGGGCTCCTACAATGAGCAGTTCTTC. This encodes CASSPEQGSYNEQFF.

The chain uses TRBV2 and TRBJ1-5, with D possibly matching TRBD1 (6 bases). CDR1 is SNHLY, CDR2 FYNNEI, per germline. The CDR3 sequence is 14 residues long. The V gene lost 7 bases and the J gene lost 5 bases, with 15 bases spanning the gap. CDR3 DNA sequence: TGTGCCAGCAATTTATTGTCAGGGGATCAGCCCCAGCATTTT. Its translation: CASNLLSGDQPQHF.

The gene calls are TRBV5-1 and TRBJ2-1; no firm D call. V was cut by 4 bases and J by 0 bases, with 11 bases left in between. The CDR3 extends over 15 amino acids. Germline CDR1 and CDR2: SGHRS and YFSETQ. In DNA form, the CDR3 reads TGCGCCAGCAGCCCCCAGACTGGCTCCTACAATGAGCAGTTCTTC. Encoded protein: CASSPQTGSYNEQFF. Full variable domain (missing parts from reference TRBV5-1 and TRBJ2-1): KAGVTQTPRYLIKTRGQQVTLSCSPISGHRSVSWYQQTPGQGLQFLFEYFSETQRNKGNFPGRFSGRQFSNSRSEMNVSTLELGDSALYLCASSPQTGSYNEQFFGPGTRLTVL.

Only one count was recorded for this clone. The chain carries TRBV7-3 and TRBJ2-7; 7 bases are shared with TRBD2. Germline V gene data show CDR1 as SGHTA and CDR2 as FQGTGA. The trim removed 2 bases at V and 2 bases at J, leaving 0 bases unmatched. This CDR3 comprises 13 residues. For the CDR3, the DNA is TGTGCCAGCAGCTTAGGACTAGCCTACGAGCAGTACTTC. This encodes CASSLGLAYEQYF.

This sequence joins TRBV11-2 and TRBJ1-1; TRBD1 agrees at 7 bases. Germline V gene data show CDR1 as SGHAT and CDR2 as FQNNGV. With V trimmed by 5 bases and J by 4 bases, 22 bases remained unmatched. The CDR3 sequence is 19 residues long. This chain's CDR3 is CASSRITSDRASLGTEAFF. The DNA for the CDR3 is TGTGCCAGCAGCCGAATAACCTCCGACAGGGCAAGTTTGGGCACTGAAGCTTTCTTT.